This T cell receptor (beta chain) was retrieved from a study of blood T cell repertoires in COVID-19. As for the study in general: Samples representing acute and convalescent COVID-19 were sourced from the United States, Italy and Spain. T cells, B-cell-depleted T cells, or PBMCs provided the cDNA or gDNA that served as material.

Germline values: CDR1 SQVTM, CDR2 ANQGSEA. V lost 7 bases and J lost 7; bases outside the gene matches: 11. The length of the CDR3 is 15 residues. As handled by the study authors: Amplification with reference gene primers provided the estimates of nucleated cell counts. Clones were read by immunoSEQ multiplex PCR, and TCRdb kept only the in-frame ones, dropping some. That table gives V, J and clone size, and the DNA gave D and trimming. Of fewer than 15,000 clones listed, over 75% are singletons. The specimen was peripheral blood. This receptor was taken from a human donor in a cohort sampled during active COVID-19. This rearrangement joins TRBV29-1 to TRBJ2-5; 14 positions agree with TRBD2. This chain's CDR3 is CSAAGTSGSSATQYF. DNA of the CDR3: TGCAGCGCCGCCGGGACTAGCGGGAGTTCGGCGACCCAGTACTTC.